Detailed here is one TCR beta chain. The sample comes from a study of blood T cell repertoires in COVID-19. Germline values: CDR1 SGHDT, CDR2 YYEEEE. The CDR3 consists of 15 residues. V lost 5 bases to trimming and J lost 0 bases; unmatched junction nucleotides: 6. The protocol was immunoSEQ multiplex PCR, while the TCRdb copy is restricted to in-frame clones and leaves out a portion. The repertoire holds 200,000 or so clones, about 82% seen once, with around 5.2% in the top ten. J is TRBJ1-1 and V is TRBV5-6, with 8 nucleotides matching TRBD1. Sequencing input: peripheral blood. The clonotype was recovered from a woman in her twenties or thirties with acute or convalescent COVID-19. CDR3 amino acids: CASRRQGWVNTEAFF. CDR3 nucleotide sequence: TGTGCCAGCAGAAGACAGGGGTGGGTGAACACTGAAGCTTTCTTT.